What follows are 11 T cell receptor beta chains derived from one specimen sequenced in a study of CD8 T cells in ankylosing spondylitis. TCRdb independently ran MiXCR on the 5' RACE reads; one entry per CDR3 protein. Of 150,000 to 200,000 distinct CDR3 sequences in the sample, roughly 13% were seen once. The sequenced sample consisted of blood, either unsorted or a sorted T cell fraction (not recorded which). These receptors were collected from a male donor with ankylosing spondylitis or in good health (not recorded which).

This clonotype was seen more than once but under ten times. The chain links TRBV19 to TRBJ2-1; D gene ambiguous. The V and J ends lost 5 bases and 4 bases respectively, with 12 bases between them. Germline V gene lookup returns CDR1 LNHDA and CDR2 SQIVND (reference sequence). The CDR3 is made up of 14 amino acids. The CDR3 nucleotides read TGTGCCAGTAGTCTTACAGCACTGTACAATGAGCAGTTCTTC. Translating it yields CASSLTALYNEQFF.

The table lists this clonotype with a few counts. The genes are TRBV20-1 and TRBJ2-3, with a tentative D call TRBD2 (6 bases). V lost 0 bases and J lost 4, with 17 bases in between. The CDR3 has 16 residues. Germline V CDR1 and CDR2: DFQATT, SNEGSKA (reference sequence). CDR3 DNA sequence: TGCAGTGCTAGAGATACAGCCGCGGGGCGGCCAGATACGCAGTATTTT. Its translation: CSARDTAAGRPDTQYF.

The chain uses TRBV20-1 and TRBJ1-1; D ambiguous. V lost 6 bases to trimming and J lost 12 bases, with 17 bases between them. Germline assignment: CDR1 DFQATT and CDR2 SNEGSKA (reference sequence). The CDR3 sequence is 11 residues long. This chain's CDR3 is CSASNGQETFF. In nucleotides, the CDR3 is TGCAGTGCCAGCAACGGGCAAGAAACTTTCTTT.

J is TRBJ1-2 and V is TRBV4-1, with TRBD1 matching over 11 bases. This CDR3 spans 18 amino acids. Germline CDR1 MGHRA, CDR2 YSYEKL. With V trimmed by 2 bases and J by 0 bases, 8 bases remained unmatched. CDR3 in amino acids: CASSQPMGQGVSNYGYTF. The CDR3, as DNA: TGCGCCAGCAGCCAACCTATGGGACAGGGGGTGTCTAACTATGGCTACACCTTC.

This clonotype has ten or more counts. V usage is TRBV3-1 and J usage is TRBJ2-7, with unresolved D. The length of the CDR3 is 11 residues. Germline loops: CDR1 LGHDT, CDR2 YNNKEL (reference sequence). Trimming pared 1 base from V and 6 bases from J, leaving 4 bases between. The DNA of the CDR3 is TGTGCCAGCAGCCAAGGGGCCGAGCAGTACTTC. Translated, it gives CASSQGAEQYF.

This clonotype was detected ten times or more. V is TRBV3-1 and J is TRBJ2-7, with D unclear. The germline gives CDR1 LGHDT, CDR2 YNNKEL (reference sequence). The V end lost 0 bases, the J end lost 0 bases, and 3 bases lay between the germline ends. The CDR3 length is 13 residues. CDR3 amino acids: CASSQDRSYEQYF. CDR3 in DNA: TGTGCCAGCAGCCAAGATCGCTCCTACGAGCAGTACTTC.

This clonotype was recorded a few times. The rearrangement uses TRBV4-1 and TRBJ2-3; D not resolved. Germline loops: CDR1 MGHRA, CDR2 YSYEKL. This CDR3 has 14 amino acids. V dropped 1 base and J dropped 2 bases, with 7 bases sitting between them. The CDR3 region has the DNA TGCGCCAGCAGCCAAGTTTGGCCCACAGATACGCAGTATTTT. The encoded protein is CASSQVWPTDTQYF.

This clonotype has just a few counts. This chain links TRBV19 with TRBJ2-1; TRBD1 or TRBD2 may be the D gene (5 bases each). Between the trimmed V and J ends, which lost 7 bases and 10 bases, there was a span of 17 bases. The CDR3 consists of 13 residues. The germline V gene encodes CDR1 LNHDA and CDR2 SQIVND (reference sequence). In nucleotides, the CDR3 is TGTGCCAGTACCAAAGACTGGGACGGGGAGCAGTTCTTC. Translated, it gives CASTKDWDGEQFF.

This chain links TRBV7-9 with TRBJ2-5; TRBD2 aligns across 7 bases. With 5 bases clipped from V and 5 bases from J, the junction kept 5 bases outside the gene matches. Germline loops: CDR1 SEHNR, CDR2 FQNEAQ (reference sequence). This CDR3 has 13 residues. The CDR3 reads CASSPEGGETQYF. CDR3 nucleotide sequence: TGTGCCAGCAGCCCAGAGGGAGGGGAGACCCAGTACTTC. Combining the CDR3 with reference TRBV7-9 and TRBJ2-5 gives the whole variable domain DTGVSQNPRHKITKRGQNVTFRCDPISEHNRLYWYRQTLGQGPEFLTYFQNEAQLEKSRLLSDRFSAERPKGSFSTLEIQRTEQGDSAMYLCASSPEGGETQYFGPGTRLLVL.

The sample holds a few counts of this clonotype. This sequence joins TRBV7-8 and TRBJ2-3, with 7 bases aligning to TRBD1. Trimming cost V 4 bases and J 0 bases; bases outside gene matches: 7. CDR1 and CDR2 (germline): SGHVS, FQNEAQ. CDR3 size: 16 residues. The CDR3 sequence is CASSSQQGLSTDTQYF. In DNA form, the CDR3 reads TGTGCCAGCAGCTCACAACAGGGGCTCAGCACAGATACGCAGTATTTT.

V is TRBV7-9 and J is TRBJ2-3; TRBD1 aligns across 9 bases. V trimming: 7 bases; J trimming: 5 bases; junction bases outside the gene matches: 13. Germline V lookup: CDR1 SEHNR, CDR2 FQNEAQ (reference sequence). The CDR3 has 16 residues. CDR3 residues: CASTLAGQGRGDTQYF. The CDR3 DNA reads TGTGCCAGCACCCTCGCGGGACAGGGAAGGGGAGATACGCAGTATTTT.